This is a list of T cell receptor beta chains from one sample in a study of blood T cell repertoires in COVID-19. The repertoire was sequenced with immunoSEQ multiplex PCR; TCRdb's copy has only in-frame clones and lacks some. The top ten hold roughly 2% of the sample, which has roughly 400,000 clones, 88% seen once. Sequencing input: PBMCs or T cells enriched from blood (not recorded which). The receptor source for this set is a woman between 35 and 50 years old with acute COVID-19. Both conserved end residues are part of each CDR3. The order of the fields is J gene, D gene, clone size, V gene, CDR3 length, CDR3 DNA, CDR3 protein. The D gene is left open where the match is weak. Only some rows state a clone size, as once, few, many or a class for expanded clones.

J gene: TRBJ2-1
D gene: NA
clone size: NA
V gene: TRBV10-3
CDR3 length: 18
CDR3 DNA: TGTGCCATCAGTGGATCACGTCTAGGGGCCAGCTCCTACAATGAGCAGTTCTTC
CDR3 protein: CAISGSRLGASSYNEQFF

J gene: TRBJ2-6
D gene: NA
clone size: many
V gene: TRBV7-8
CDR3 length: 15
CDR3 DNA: TGTGCCAGCAGCTCCCCGGGGGCTGGGGCCAACGTCCTGACTTTC
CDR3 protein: CASSSPGAGANVLTF

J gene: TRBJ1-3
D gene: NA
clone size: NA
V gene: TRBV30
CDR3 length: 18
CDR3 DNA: TGTGCCTGGAGCTCTGGCATCTTGGACAGTCCCTCTGGAAACACCATATATTTT
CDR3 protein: CAWSSGILDSPSGNTIYF

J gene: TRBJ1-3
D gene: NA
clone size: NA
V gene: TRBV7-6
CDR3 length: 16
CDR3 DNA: TGTGCCAGCAGCTTAGGGAGGGCAACCTCTGGAAACACCATATATTTT
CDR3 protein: CASSLGRATSGNTIYF

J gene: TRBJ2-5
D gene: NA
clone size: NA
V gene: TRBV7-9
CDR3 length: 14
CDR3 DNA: TGTGCCAGCAGCTTACGACGGGACCAAGAGACCCAGTACTTC
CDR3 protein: CASSLRRDQETQYF

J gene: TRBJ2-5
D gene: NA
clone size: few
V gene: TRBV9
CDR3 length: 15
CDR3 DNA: TGTGCCAGCAGCGTAGACCGGCAACCAGGAGAGACCCAGTACTTC
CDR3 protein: CASSVDRQPGETQYF

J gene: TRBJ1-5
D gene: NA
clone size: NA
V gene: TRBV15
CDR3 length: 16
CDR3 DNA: TGTGCCACCAGCAGAGAATTGCAGGGTAGCAATCAGCCCCAGCATTTT
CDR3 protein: CATSRELQGSNQPQHF

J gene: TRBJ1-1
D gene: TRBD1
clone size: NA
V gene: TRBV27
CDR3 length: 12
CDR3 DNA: TGTGCCACCCAGGGGGCAAGAACTGAAGCTTTCTTT
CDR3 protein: CATQGARTEAFF

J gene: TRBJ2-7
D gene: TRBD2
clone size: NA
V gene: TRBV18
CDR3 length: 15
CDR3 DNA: TGTGCCAGCTCACCACTGGGACCTGGGGGGGTCGAGCAGTACTTC
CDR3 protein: CASSPLGPGGVEQYF

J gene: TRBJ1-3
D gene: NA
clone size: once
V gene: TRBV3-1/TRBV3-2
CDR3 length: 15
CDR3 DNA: TGTGCCAGCAGCCAAGCGGGTCTTCCGGGAAACACCATATATTTT
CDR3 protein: CASSQAGLPGNTIYF

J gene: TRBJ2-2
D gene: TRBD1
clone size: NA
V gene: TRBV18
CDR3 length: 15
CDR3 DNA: TGTGCCAGCTCTCCGGCAGGGGGCCAAATCGGGGAGCTGTTTTTT
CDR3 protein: CASSPAGGQIGELFF

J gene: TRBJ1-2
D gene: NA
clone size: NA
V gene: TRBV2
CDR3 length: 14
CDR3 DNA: TGTGCCAGCAGAGGGAGAGTGGGGGCGAGCGGCTACACCTTC
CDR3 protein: CASRGRVGASGYTF

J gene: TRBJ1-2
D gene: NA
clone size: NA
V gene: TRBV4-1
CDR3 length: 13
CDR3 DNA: TGCGCCAGCAGCCACCAGTCCTTCGTGGGCTACACCTTC
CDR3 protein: CASSHQSFVGYTF

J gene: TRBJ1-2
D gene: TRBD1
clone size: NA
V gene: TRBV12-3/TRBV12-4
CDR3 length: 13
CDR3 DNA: TGTGCCAGCAGTTTTAACAGGGGCTATGGCTACACCTTC
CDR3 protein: CASSFNRGYGYTF

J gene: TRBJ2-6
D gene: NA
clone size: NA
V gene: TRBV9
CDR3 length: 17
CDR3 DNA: TGTGCCAGCAGTCCCCAATCGGGGTTAGCTGGGGCCAACGTCCTGACTTTC
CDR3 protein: CASSPQSGLAGANVLTF

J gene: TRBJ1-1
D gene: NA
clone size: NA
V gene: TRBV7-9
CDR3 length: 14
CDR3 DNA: TGTGCCAGCAGATTAGACAGACAAAACACTGAAGCTTTCTTT
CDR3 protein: CASRLDRQNTEAFF

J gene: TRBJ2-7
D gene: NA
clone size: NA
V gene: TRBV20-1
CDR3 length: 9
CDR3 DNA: TGCAGTGCGTATAACGAGCAGTACTTC
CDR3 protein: CSAYNEQYF

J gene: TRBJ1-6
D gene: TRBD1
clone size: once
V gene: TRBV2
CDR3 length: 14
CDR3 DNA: TGTGCCAGCAGGGCGGACAGGGGTTATTCACCCCTCCACTTT
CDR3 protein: CASRADRGYSPLHF

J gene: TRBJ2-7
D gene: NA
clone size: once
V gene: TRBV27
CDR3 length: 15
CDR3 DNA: TGTGCCAGCAGTTTCTCGACACCTGGTGTTGACGAGCAGTACTTC
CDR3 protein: CASSFSTPGVDEQYF

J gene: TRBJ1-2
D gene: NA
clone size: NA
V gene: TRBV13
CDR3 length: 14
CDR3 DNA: TGTGCCAGCAGCCCCCGAGGGGGGGTATATGGCTACACCTTC
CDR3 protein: CASSPRGGVYGYTF

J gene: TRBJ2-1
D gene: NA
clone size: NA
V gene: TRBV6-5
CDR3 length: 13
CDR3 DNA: TGTGCCATTCCGGGATCCTGGCCCCGGGAGCAGTTCTTC
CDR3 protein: CAIPGSWPREQFF

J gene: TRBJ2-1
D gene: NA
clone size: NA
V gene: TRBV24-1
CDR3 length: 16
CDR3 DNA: TGTGCCACCAGTGATCCGGGTGAGGGTACGGGGAATGAGCAGTTCTTC
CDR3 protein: CATSDPGEGTGNEQFF

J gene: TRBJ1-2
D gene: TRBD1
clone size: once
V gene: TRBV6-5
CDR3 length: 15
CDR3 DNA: TGTGCCAGCAGTTACTCGACAGGGGGCGCGGGAGGCTACACCTTC
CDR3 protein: CASSYSTGGAGGYTF

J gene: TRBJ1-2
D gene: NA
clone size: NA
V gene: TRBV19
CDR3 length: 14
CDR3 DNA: TGTGCCAGTACCGATGACAGGAACAACTATGGCTACACCTTC
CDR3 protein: CASTDDRNNYGYTF